Given below is one T cell receptor (beta chain) in context. The record originates from a study of blood T cell repertoires in COVID-19. Profiled with immunoSEQ multiplex PCR; TCRdb holds only in-frame clones, not every one. The table shows 140,000 to 150,000 clones, with over 80% occurring only once. The CDR3 length is 14 residues. Trimming shortened V by 5 bases and J by 6 bases, and 16 bases separated the two germline ends. Germline CDR1 is SGHAT and CDR2 is FQDESV (reference sequence). Sequencing used PBMCs or T cells enriched from blood (not recorded which). This receptor was identified in a woman aged 45-59 years who had been exposed to COVID-19. The V gene is TRBV11-1, the J gene TRBJ1-2; a possible D gene is TRBD1 (5 bases). CDR3 in amino acids: CASSPRGGLHGYTF. CDR3 nucleotide sequence: TGTGCCAGCAGCCCGCGGGGCGGGCTACATGGCTACACCTTC. The full variable domain, rest sourced from reference TRBV11-1 and TRBJ1-2, is EAEVAQSPRYKITEKSQAVAFWCDPISGHATLYWYRQILGQGPELLVQFQDESVVDDSQLPKDRFSAERLKGVDSTLKIQPAELGDSAMYLCASSPRGGLHGYTFGSGTRLTVV.